These T cell receptor beta chains were read from a single sample in a study of neurological immune-mediated disorders. Via MiXCR, TCRdb re-called the 5' RACE reads, giving one row per CDR3 protein. The sample has 50,000 to 65,000 distinct CDR3 sequences; around 5.2% are singletons. The sample was PBMCs. All receptors come from a woman aged 45-59 years with multiple sclerosis. The CDR3 runs from the conserved cysteine through the conserved F or W. A D gene is named only where the DNA matches it firmly. Size tells how often a clone was seen (once, few, many) or the class of an expanded clone, and some rows leave it out.

clone size: many
D gene: .
V gene: TRBV9
CDR3 protein: CASSVDNDQETQYF

clone size: many
D gene: TRBD1
V gene: TRBV24-1
CDR3 protein: CATSEPGQGGETQYF

clone size: many
D gene: .
V gene: TRBV20-1
CDR3 protein: CSARGLQSSGNTIYF

clone size: many
D gene: .
V gene: TRBV6-1
CDR3 protein: CASRVLGARETQYF

clone size: many
D gene: .
V gene: TRBV27
CDR3 protein: CASSLSGRGAGTQYF

clone size: many
D gene: .
V gene: TRBV6-2/TRBV6-3
CDR3 protein: CASSYAGWYEQYF

clone size: few
D gene: .
V gene: TRBV7-2
CDR3 protein: CASSFRGGVYNEQFF

clone size: many
D gene: TRBD1
V gene: TRBV15
CDR3 protein: CATSRKAGQRMNTEAFF

clone size: many
D gene: .
V gene: TRBV7-2
CDR3 protein: CASSLGLVGVF

clone size: many
D gene: .
V gene: TRBV24-1
CDR3 protein: CATSDPYEGGSNQPQHF

clone size: many
D gene: TRBD1
V gene: TRBV27
CDR3 protein: CASSLSGQGISSYNEQFF

clone size: .
D gene: .
V gene: TRBV7-9
CDR3 protein: CASSRYVDIVNVDEQFF

clone size: many
D gene: .
V gene: TRBV6-2/TRBV6-3
CDR3 protein: CASSASEGGQPQHF

clone size: many
D gene: TRBD2
V gene: TRBV5-5
CDR3 protein: CASSLLAGGTGELFF

clone size: many
D gene: .
V gene: TRBV6-4
CDR3 protein: CASSDTAGQGADTQYF

clone size: many
D gene: TRBD1
V gene: TRBV5-1
CDR3 protein: CASSLDPPGQGVGELFF

clone size: many
D gene: .
V gene: TRBV7-8
CDR3 protein: CASSLAGSLNEQYF

clone size: many
D gene: TRBD1
V gene: TRBV29-1
CDR3 protein: CSVDGQGEENIQYF

clone size: .
D gene: .
V gene: TRBV4-3
CDR3 protein: CASSQERDYEQYF

clone size: many
D gene: .
V gene: TRBV7-3
CDR3 protein: CASSLAGGSSGANVLTF

clone size: many
D gene: TRBD2
V gene: TRBV4-1
CDR3 protein: CASRSGGGAEQYF

clone size: many
D gene: .
V gene: TRBV6-2/TRBV6-3
CDR3 protein: CASTLRPTDTQYF

clone size: many
D gene: .
V gene: TRBV2
CDR3 protein: CASSSDSPYEQYF

clone size: many
D gene: .
V gene: TRBV6-2/TRBV6-3
CDR3 protein: CASRQGSNQPQHF

clone size: .
D gene: TRBD1
V gene: TRBV7-8
CDR3 protein: CASSETGGLSDTQYF

clone size: many
D gene: .
V gene: TRBV10-3
CDR3 protein: CAISPSGSTDTQYF

clone size: .
D gene: TRBD2
V gene: TRBV20-1
CDR3 protein: CSARDPLADSYEQYF

clone size: many
D gene: .
V gene: TRBV28
CDR3 protein: CASRGGVNQPQHF

clone size: many
D gene: TRBD1
V gene: TRBV27
CDR3 protein: CASSFSGGAGYTF

clone size: many
D gene: .
V gene: TRBV7-3
CDR3 protein: CASSLLGISQGDTQYF

clone size: many
D gene: .
V gene: TRBV12-3/TRBV12-4
CDR3 protein: CASSLTAPNEKLFF

clone size: many
D gene: TRBD1
V gene: TRBV18
CDR3 protein: CASSPDRDEQYF

clone size: many
D gene: TRBD1
V gene: TRBV7-9
CDR3 protein: CASSLPRTGITEAFF

clone size: many
D gene: .
V gene: TRBV5-1
CDR3 protein: CASSPEPSDTQYF

clone size: many
D gene: .
V gene: TRBV27
CDR3 protein: CASSLSAGPNSPLHF

clone size: many
D gene: .
V gene: TRBV4-3
CDR3 protein: CASSQEVRLNTEAFF

clone size: many
D gene: TRBD1
V gene: TRBV7-3
CDR3 protein: CASSSKGGWYEQYF

clone size: few
D gene: .
V gene: TRBV20-1
CDR3 protein: CSAPDLATSTDTQYF

clone size: many
D gene: .
V gene: TRBV7-8
CDR3 protein: CASSLGEAGSGANVLTF

clone size: many
D gene: .
V gene: TRBV5-1
CDR3 protein: CASSLQATNEQFF

clone size: many
D gene: .
V gene: TRBV5-6
CDR3 protein: CASSRVGDEHQPQHF

clone size: .
D gene: .
V gene: TRBV4-1
CDR3 protein: CASSHWPINQPQNF

clone size: .
D gene: .
V gene: TRBV12-3/TRBV12-4
CDR3 protein: CASSRQAGTEAFF